Many counts were recorded for the clone carrying this T cell receptor (beta chain). Its antigen is unknown. Trimming pared 6 bases from V and 4 bases from J, leaving 18 bases between. The CDR3 totals 16 residues. This record belongs to a study of T cell repertoires in cytomegalovirus infection. Study-wide findings and caveats: CMV-specific TCR beta clonotypes restricted by HLA-C dominated the ex vivo response.

TCRdb ran MiXCR on the reads and lists one entry per CDR3 protein. The repertoire holds hundreds of thousands of distinct CDR3 sequences, about 24% seen once, with less than 10% in the top ten. Sequenced sample: CD8+ T cells from PBMCs. The receptor was derived from a human donor in good health (CMV status not recorded). Some clones in this sample may be carry-over from other donors' samples. The chain couples TRBV12-3 or TRBV12-4 to TRBJ2-2, with a weak D call TRBD2 (6 bases). The CDR3 region is CASSSPSTRATGELFF. CDR3 nucleotide sequence: TGTGCCAGCAGCTCCCCTTCGACTAGGGCCACCGGGGAGCTGTTTTTT.